The T cell receptor beta chain described here comes from a study of CD8 T cells in ankylosing spondylitis. TCRdb recomputed calls from the 5' RACE reads with MiXCR, one row per CDR3 protein. Among tens of thousands of distinct CDR3 sequences listed, 5.3% were seen once. In this sample, this clonotype turned up many times. What it binds is not known. This CDR3 comprises 16 residues. J was trimmed by 5 bases and V by 3 bases; bases with no gene match: 14. Germline V gene sequence: CDR1 SGDLS, CDR2 YYNGEE. Study-level points and caveats: Past research had described some motif variants in reactive arthritis synovial fluid and blood.

This sequence was found in a female donor with ankylosing spondylitis or in good health (not recorded which). The sample comprised blood, either unsorted or a sorted T cell fraction (not recorded which). The chain combines TRBV9 with TRBJ2-7; 7 bases fit TRBD1. The CDR3 region has the DNA TGTGCCAGCAGCGCTGGGGATTACAGGGGTATGGACGAGCAGTACTTC. It specifies CASSAGDYRGMDEQYF.